This T cell receptor beta chain was identified during a study of blood T cell repertoires in COVID-19. In its sample, this clone was seen many times. The CDR3 totals 14 residues. Looked up from germline, CDR1 is SGHDT and CDR2 is YYEEEE. The ends were cut back, 2 bases at V and 2 bases at J, with 11 bases in the middle. In the original workflow: Cell counts per sample came from amplifying reference gene primers. Measured with immunoSEQ multiplex PCR; TCRdb has only the in-frame clones, and not every one. That table supplies the V and J calls and clone size; D and trimming were determined from the DNA. The sample yields 200,000 or so clones, roughly 84% seen once.

This sequence was found in a human donor in a cohort sampled during active COVID-19. The gene calls are TRBV5-6 and TRBJ2-7; D possibly corresponds to TRBD2 (7 bases). Sequenced: peripheral blood. This CDR3 is CASSFRGGTYEQYF. In DNA, the CDR3 is TGTGCCAGCAGCTTTAGGGGGGGCACCTACGAGCAGTACTTC.